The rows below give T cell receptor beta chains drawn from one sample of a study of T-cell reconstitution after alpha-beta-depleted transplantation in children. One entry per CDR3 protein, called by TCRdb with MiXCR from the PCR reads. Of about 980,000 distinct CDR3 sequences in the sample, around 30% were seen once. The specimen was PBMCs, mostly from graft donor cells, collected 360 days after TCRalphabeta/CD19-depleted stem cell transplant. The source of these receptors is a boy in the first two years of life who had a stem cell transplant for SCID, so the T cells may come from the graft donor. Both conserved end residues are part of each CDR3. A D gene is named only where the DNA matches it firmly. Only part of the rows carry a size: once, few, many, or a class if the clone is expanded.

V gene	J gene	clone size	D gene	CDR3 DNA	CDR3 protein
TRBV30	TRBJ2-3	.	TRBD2	TGTGCCTGGAGTGTCCTAGCGGGGGGTACGGGCCCGCAGTATTTT	CAWSVLAGGTGPQYF
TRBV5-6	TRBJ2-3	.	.	TGTGCCAGCAGCCTTAACAGGGACCCAACGCAGTATTTT	CASSLNRDPTQYF
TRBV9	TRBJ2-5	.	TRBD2	TGTGCCAGCAGCAACCTACTAGCGGGGCAAGAGACCCAGTACTTC	CASSNLLAGQETQYF
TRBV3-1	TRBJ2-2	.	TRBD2	TGTGCCAGCAGCCAGCTAGCGGGGCCACCGAACACCGGGGAGCTGTTTTTT	CASSQLAGPPNTGELFF
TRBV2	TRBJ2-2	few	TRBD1	TGTGCCAGCGATGACAGGGCCGCCGGGGAGCTGTTTTTT	CASDDRAAGELFF
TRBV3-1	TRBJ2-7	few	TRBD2	TGTGCCAGCAGCCTCGCGGGGGAGCGCGCCGAGCAGTACTTC	CASSLAGERAEQYF
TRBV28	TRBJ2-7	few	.	TGTGCCAGCAGTTTGTACGCAATTGAGAGGGGGTTACGAGGACACGAGCAGTACTTC	CASSLYAIERGLRGHEQYF
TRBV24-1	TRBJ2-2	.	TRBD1	TGTGCCACCAGCACCGGGACAGGTCCTACCGGGGAGCTGTTTTTT	CATSTGTGPTGELFF
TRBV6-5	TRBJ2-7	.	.	TGTGCCAGCAGCCAGGGGCGACGCGAGCAGTACTTC	CASSQGRREQYF
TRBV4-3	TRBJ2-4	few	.	TGCGCCAGCAGCCAAGACCGGGGGGCCGGGAAAAACATTCAGTACTTC	CASSQDRGAGKNIQYF
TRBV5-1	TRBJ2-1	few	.	TGCGCCAGCAGCTTGGGGGAGAGACTGAGCTCCTACAATGAGCAGTTCTTC	CASSLGERLSSYNEQFF
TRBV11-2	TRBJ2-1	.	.	TGTGCCAGCAGTCCCCCCAAGAGCGGACCTCGCTCCTACAATGAGCAGTTCTTC	CASSPPKSGPRSYNEQFF
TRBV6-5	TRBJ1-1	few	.	TGTGCCAGCAGTTACCTCGGGACCCTCGGCACTGAAGCTTTCTTT	CASSYLGTLGTEAFF
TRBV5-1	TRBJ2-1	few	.	TGCGCCAGCAGCTTGTTGGGTTCCCGCTCCTACAATGAGCAGTTCTTC	CASSLLGSRSYNEQFF
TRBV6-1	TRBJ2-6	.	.	TGTGCCAGCAGGGTCAGGCCTGGGGCCAACGTCCTGACTTTC	CASRVRPGANVLTF
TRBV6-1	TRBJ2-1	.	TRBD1	TGTGCCAGCAGTCCCGGGACAGGGGTAATATGGAATGAGCAGTTCTTC	CASSPGTGVIWNEQFF
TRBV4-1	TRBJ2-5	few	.	TGCGCCAGCAGCCAAGATGAAGGGCGCCAAGAGACCCAGTACTTC	CASSQDEGRQETQYF
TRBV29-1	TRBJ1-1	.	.	TGCAGCGTTGAAGATCGCAGGAGGACGAACACTGAAGCTTTCTTT	CSVEDRRRTNTEAFF
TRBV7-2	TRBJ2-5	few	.	TGTGCCAGCAGCCCCTGGGGCCCGCAAGAGACCCAGTACTTC	CASSPWGPQETQYF
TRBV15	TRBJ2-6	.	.	TGTGCCACCAGCGAGGACTCTGGGGCCAACGTCCTGACTTTC	CATSEDSGANVLTF
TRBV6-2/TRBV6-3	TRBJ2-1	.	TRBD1	TGTGCCAGCAGTTACTCGGGGACAGGGGGCTTCAATGAGCAGTTCTTC	CASSYSGTGGFNEQFF
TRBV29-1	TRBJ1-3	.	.	TGCAGCGTTTCCGTGAAGTCAGGAAACACCATATATTTT	CSVSVKSGNTIYF
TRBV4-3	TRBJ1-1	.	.	TGCGCCAGCAGCCGCAAGGGAAACACTGAAGCTTTCTTT	CASSRKGNTEAFF
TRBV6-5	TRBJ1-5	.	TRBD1	TGTGCCAGCAGTTATTCGGGACAGGGCAATCAGCCCCAGCATTTT	CASSYSGQGNQPQHF
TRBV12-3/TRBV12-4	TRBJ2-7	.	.	TGTGCCAGCAGTTACATAGCGCTAAACGAGCAGTACTTC	CASSYIALNEQYF
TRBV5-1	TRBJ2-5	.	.	TGCGCCAGCAGCTTCCTACGACAGGAGGGGACCCAGTACTTC	CASSFLRQEGTQYF
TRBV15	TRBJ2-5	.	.	TGTGCCACCAGCAGAGATATTTCGAGGGCCCAGTACTTC	CATSRDISRAQYF
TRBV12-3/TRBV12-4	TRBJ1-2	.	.	TGTGCCAGCAGTTCTACAGGGTTCTATGGCTACACCTTC	CASSSTGFYGYTF
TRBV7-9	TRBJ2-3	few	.	TGTGCCAGCAGCCCCACCTACGCTACGCAGTATTTT	CASSPTYATQYF
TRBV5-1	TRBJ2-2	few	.	TGCGCCAGCAGCTTTCGCGGTCTGGACACCGGGGAGCTGTTTTTT	CASSFRGLDTGELFF
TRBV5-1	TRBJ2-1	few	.	TGCGCCAGCAGCTTGAACAGGCCCTACAATGAGCAGTTCTTC	CASSLNRPYNEQFF
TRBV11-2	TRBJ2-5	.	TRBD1	TGTGCCAGCAGCTTCTCAGGGGGTTCGGAGACCCAGTACTTC	CASSFSGGSETQYF
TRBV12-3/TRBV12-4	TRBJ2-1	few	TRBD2	TGTGCCAGCAGTCCAATAGCGGGGGGGATCAACGAGCAGTTCTTC	CASSPIAGGINEQFF
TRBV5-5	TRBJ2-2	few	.	TGTGCCAGCAGCCCTGGACAGACCCTCGAGCTGTTTTTT	CASSPGQTLELFF
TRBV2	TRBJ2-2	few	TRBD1	TGTGCCTGCGAATATACCAGGGGGCGGGAGCTGTTTTTT	CACEYTRGRELFF
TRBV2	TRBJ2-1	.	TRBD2	TGTGCCAGCAGTGGGACTTGGGGGGGAGAGCAGTTCTTC	CASSGTWGGEQFF
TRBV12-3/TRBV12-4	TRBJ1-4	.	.	TGTGCCAGCGGGGGAGCAACTAATGAAAAACTGTTTTTT	CASGGATNEKLFF
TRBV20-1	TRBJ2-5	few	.	TGCAGTGCTAGAGCCCAGAGTGCCCAGTACTTC	CSARAQSAQYF
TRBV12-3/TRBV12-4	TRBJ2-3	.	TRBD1	TGTGCCAGCAGTTTTCGGACAGGGAGCCCCACAGATACGCAGTATTTT	CASSFRTGSPTDTQYF
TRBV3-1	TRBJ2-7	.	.	TGTGCCAGCAGCCCCGGACTATTTAGCTCCTACGAGCAGTACTTC	CASSPGLFSSYEQYF
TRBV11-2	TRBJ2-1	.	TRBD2	TGTGCCAGCAGCCCCCCTCCCCGACTAGCGGGTGGCATATCCTACAATGAGCAGTTCTTC	CASSPPPRLAGGISYNEQFF
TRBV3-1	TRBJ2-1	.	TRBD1	TGTGCCAGCAGCCAAGACCCCAGAGGCAGGGGGCCGAATGAGCAGTTCTTC	CASSQDPRGRGPNEQFF
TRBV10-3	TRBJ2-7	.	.	TGTGCCATCATGGACGGAAGCTCCTACGAGCAGTACTTC	CAIMDGSSYEQYF
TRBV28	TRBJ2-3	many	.	TGTGCCAGCAGTTTCTCAGGGAACACAGATACGCAGTATTTT	CASSFSGNTDTQYF
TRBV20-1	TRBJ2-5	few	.	TGCAGTGCCCTTGCGCAGGGTTTAGAGGTTGGATTC	CSALAQGLEVGF
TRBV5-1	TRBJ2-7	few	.	TGCGCCAGCAGCTTGGGGGCTCAAATCCAATACGAGCAGTACTTC	CASSLGAQIQYEQYF
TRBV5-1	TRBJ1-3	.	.	TGCGCCAGCAGCTTGCAACCGCTCTCTGGAAACACCATATATTTT	CASSLQPLSGNTIYF
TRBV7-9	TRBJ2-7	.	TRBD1	TGTGCCAGCAGCCGAGGCGGGACAGGGAATCACGAGCAGTACTTC	CASSRGGTGNHEQYF
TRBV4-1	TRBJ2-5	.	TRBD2	TGCGCCAGCAGCCAAGGCGGGGAGGGGACCCAGTACTTC	CASSQGGEGTQYF
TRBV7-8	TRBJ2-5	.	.	TGTGCCAGCAGCTTAACTGCAGGTCCGAGGGGAGAGACCCAGTACTTC	CASSLTAGPRGETQYF
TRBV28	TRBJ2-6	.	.	TGTGCCAGCAGCTTGGCATTCCGCTCTGGGGCCAACGTCCTGACTTTC	CASSLAFRSGANVLTF
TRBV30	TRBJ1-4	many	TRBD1	TGTGCCTGGAGGACACAGGGGATTTCTAATGAAAAACTGTTTTTT	CAWRTQGISNEKLFF
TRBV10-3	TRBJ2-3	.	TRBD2	TGTGCCATCCTTAAACTAGCGGGACTAACAGATACGCAGTATTTT	CAILKLAGLTDTQYF
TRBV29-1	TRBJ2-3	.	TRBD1	TGCAGCGTTAGCTTCAGGGGGTTCACAGATACGCAGTATTTT	CSVSFRGFTDTQYF
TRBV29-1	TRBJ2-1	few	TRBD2	TGCAGAGCCTATGTCCGGGAGGGGGGAGGCGCTGAGCAGTTCTTC	CRAYVREGGGAEQFF
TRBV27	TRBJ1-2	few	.	TGTGCCAGCCAACTCAGCTTAGGGTATGGCTACACCTTC	CASQLSLGYGYTF
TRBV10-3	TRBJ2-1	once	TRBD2	TGTGCCATCAGTCCGGGACTAGCGGGGGGCCAAAGCTCCTACAATGAGCAGTTCTTC	CAISPGLAGGQSSYNEQFF
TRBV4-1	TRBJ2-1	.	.	TGCGCCAGCAGCCAAGAGAGAGCTAATGAGCAGTTCTTC	CASSQERANEQFF
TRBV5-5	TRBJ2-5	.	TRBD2	TGTGCCAGCAGCTTGGGAGGTAGCGGGTCCCAACAAGAGACCCAGTACTTC	CASSLGGSGSQQETQYF
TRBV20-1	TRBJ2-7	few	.	TGCAGTGCTAGTGAAACATTCCAGTACTACGAGCAGTACTTC	CSASETFQYYEQYF